This paragraph reports one T cell receptor beta chain. CDR1 and CDR2 (germline): LGHNA, YSLEER. Trimming removed 9 bases from V and 7 bases from J; junction bases left unmatched: 9. This CDR3 is 13 amino acids long. These data belong to a study of identical twins. TCRdb reprocessed the 5' RACE reads via MiXCR and lists one record per CDR3 protein. This table has about 520,000 distinct CDR3 sequences, less than 25% appearing once. These data were likewise used in another study, on T cells expressing NK-cell markers.

The origin of this receptor is a woman aged 18-29 years in good health. Material for sequencing was CD4+ T cells sorted from blood. The chain carries TRBV4-3 and TRBJ2-1; 7 nucleotides match TRBD2. The CDR3 spells CARTGTNGNEQFF. The DNA of the CDR3 is TGCGCCAGGACCGGGACTAATGGAAATGAGCAGTTCTTC.